These 20 T cell receptor beta chains were sequenced from one sample in a study of T cell responses to AZD1222 COVID-19 vaccine. Libraries were prepared by immunoSEQ multiplex PCR; TCRdb keeps only in-frame clonotypes and omits some of them. The repertoire holds roughly 260,000 clones, with approximately 93% as singletons. The sample here was peripheral blood, taken on day 0 of AZD1222 vaccination. The origin of the receptors is an adult in good health.

The rearrangement joins TRBV19 to TRBJ1-5; 8 nucleotides match TRBD1. Germline trimming cut 5 bases from V and 3 bases from J; bases unmatched to any gene: 9. The CDR3 is 16 amino acids. Germline V gene sequence: CDR1 LNHDA, CDR2 SQIVND (reference sequence). DNA for the CDR3: TGTGCCAGTAGTGTCACAGGGGGGCTTCTCAATCAGCCCCAGCATTTT. Protein sequence: CASSVTGGLLNQPQHF.

The chain carries TRBV5-1 and TRBJ1-2, with no clear D. Deletions cut 0 bases from V and 7 bases from J, with 13 bases between. The CDR3 is 14 amino acids. CDR1 is SGHRS, CDR2 YFSETQ, per germline. The CDR3 DNA follows: TGCGCCAGCAGCTTGGCCGGTAGAGGGAGTGGCTACACCTTC. Its protein is CASSLAGRGSGYTF. Filled out from reference TRBV5-1 and TRBJ1-2, the complete variable domain reads KAGVTQTPRYLIKTRGQQVTLSCSPISGHRSVSWYQQTPGQGLQFLFEYFSETQRNKGNFPGRFSGRQFSNSRSEMNVSTLELGDSALYLCASSLAGRGSGYTFGSGTRLTVV.

The chain couples TRBV5-4 to TRBJ1-1; 8 bases map to TRBD1. CDR1 SGHNT and CDR2 YYREEE come from the germline V gene (reference sequence). Germline trimming cut 4 bases from V and 1 base from J; bases unmatched to any gene: 6. The CDR3 is made up of 15 amino acids. CDR3 nucleotide sequence: TGTGCCAGCAGCACGGACAGGGTAACGAACACTGAAGCTTTCTTT. Translating it yields CASSTDRVTNTEAFF.

The gene calls are TRBV24-1 and TRBJ1-5; perhaps TRBD1 as D (5 bases). The CDR3 loop spans 13 amino acids. V was shortened by 5 bases and J by 2 bases, with 6 bases between the two germline ends. The germline CDR1 and CDR2 sequences are KGHDR and SFDVKD. DNA for the CDR3: TGTGCCACCAGTGTGGGGGGCAATCAGCCCCAGCATTTT. It translates to CATSVGGNQPQHF.

The CDR3 DNA sequence: TGTGCCAGTAGTCCTGGCGGGCATAACCAAGAGACCCAGTACTTC. Encoded protein: CASSPGGHNQETQYF. The chain uses TRBV19 and TRBJ2-5; a weak D match, TRBD2 (5 bases). The V and J ends lost 5 bases and 0 bases respectively, with 13 bases between them. The CDR3 consists of 15 residues. The germline CDR1 and CDR2 sequences are LNHDA and SQIVND (reference sequence).

The count of this clone is one. The V and J genes are TRBV5-4 and TRBJ2-7; D is uncertain. CDR1 SGHNT and CDR2 YYREEE come from the germline V gene (reference sequence). This CDR3 contains 13 residues. Trimming pared 4 bases from V and 7 bases from J, leaving 15 bases between. The CDR3 loop is CASSRFGAVEQYF. Here the CDR3 DNA reads TGTGCCAGCAGCCGATTCGGAGCTGTAGAGCAGTACTTC.

The chain has TRBV15 and TRBJ2-5; the match to TRBD2 covers 9 bases. With V trimmed by 8 bases and J by 0 bases, 7 bases remained unmatched. Germline V lookup: CDR1 LNHNV, CDR2 YYDKDF (reference sequence). The length of the CDR3 is 15 residues. The CDR3 DNA is TGTGCCACCTCACGAGCGGGGGGCAACCAAGAGACCCAGTACTTC. This codes for CATSRAGGNQETQYF.

Comment on this clone: The same CDR3 can be traced to other DNA sequences in this sample. This chain connects TRBV19 to TRBJ2-1; D remains ambiguous. CDR1 and CDR2 (germline): LNHDA, SQIVND (reference sequence). V lost 3 bases to trimming and J lost 0 bases, with 6 bases between them. CDR3 length: 14 amino acids. In nucleotides, the CDR3 is TGTGCCAGTAGTATCGCTAGCTCCTACAATGAGCAGTTCTTC. Protein sequence: CASSIASSYNEQFF.

The chain has TRBV28 and TRBJ2-5; maybe TRBD2 (6 bases). This CDR3 contains 14 residues. Trimming shortened V by 7 bases and J by 1 base, and 13 bases separated the two germline ends. Germline V gives CDR1 MDHEN, CDR2 SYDVKM. The DNA for the CDR3 is TGTGCCAGCACTTTGCCGGGAGCCCAAGAGACCCAGTACTTC. Protein: CASTLPGAQETQYF.

The chain combines TRBV6-1 with TRBJ1-2; D is perhaps TRBD1 (5 bases). Deletions cut 1 base from V and 4 bases from J, with 10 bases between. The CDR3 covers 14 residues. Germline V gene lookup returns CDR1 MNHNS and CDR2 SASEGT. CDR3 sequence: CASSEVVGAYGYTF. The CDR3 nucleotides read TGTGCCAGCAGTGAAGTGGTAGGGGCCTATGGCTACACCTTC.

The chain joins TRBV9 to TRBJ2-1; 7 nucleotides align to TRBD2. Germline values: CDR1 SGDLS, CDR2 YYNGEE. The CDR3 consists of 14 residues. Trimming took 4 bases from V and 5 from J; bases not matched to a gene: 6. CDR3 amino acids: CASSTRGGHNEQFF. CDR3 DNA: TGTGCCAGCAGCACCCGGGGAGGGCACAATGAGCAGTTCTTC.

The chain uses TRBV4-2 and TRBJ1-2; possibly TRBD1 for D (5 bases). CDR1 and CDR2 (germline): LGHNA, YNFKEQ. Trimming removed 0 bases from V and 5 bases from J, with 16 bases in between. This CDR3 is 16 amino acids long. CDR3 amino acids: CASSQEPQGWGYGYTF. The CDR3 DNA reads TGTGCCAGCAGCCAAGAACCCCAGGGTTGGGGATATGGCTACACCTTC.

V and J are TRBV5-1 and TRBJ2-1, with D tentatively TRBD2 (6 bases). Looked up from germline, CDR1 is SGHRS and CDR2 is YFSETQ. CDR3 size: 16 residues. The V end was cut by 1 base, the J end by 5 bases, with 16 bases between. CDR3 sequence (DNA): TGCGCCAGCAGCTTGACCCTCGCGGGGCTGAACAATGAGCAGTTCTTC. This translates into CASSLTLAGLNNEQFF.

The rearrangement joins TRBV7-9 to TRBJ1-5, with D perhaps TRBD1 (6 bases). Germline V gene lookup returns CDR1 SEHNR and CDR2 FQNEAQ (reference sequence). The germline V and J ends were trimmed by 5 bases and 6 bases, with 11 bases remaining between them. This CDR3 has 13 amino acids. CDR3 region: CASSAGAGQPQHF. The CDR3 bases are TGTGCCAGCAGCGCGGGGGCAGGTCAGCCCCAGCATTTT.

This clone appeared once. The V call is TRBV19, the J call TRBJ2-5, with TRBD1 as a possible D gene (5 bases). Trimming pared 4 bases from V and 5 bases from J, leaving 20 bases between. The germline CDR1 and CDR2 sequences are LNHDA and SQIVND (reference sequence). This CDR3 region has 16 residues. The CDR3: CASSTQVVDTRETQYF. CDR3 nucleotides: TGTGCCAGTAGTACACAAGTCGTGGACACCCGGGAGACCCAGTACTTC.

The rearrangement uses TRBV11-2 and TRBJ2-1, with TRBD1 matching 7 bases. Germline V gene sequence: CDR1 SGHAT, CDR2 FQNNGV. CDR3 length: 16 amino acids. V dropped 5 bases and J dropped 6; count of bases not matched to a gene: 13. CDR3 nucleotides: TGTGCCAGCAGCGTTACATCGGGACAGAGATCCAATGAGCAGTTCTTC. This translates into CASSVTSGQRSNEQFF.

The chain couples TRBV2 to TRBJ2-7; the match to TRBD2 covers 7 bases. Trimming cost V 11 bases and J 7 bases; bases outside gene matches: 8. The germline V gene has CDR1 SNHLY and CDR2 FYNNEI. This CDR3 has 11 amino acids. The CDR3 DNA reads TGTGCCGGAGCTATCGGGGGGGAGCAGTACTTC. It encodes CAGAIGGEQYF.

This clone was detected only a few times. V gene TRBV10-2 combines with J gene TRBJ1-2, with D uncertain. Germline loops: CDR1 WSHSY, CDR2 SAAADI. The CDR3 is 13 amino acids. Trimming took off 2 bases at V and 8 bases at J, with 12 bases between the two ends. The CDR3 region has the DNA TGCGCCAGCAGTGAGAGAGGGAGTTCAGGCTACACCTTC. This sequence encodes CASSERGSSGYTF.

This chain's CDR3 is CASTTEGGGYGYTF. CDR3 nucleotides: TGCGCCAGCACCACTGAAGGGGGTGGCTATGGCTACACCTTC. The rearrangement links TRBV5-1 to TRBJ1-2, with D possibly being TRBD1 (6 bases). Germline V CDR1 and CDR2: SGHRS, YFSETQ. Deletions cut 6 bases from V and 4 bases from J, with 16 bases between. The CDR3 length is 14 residues. The whole variable domain, filled in from reference TRBV5-1 and TRBJ1-2, reads KAGVTQTPRYLIKTRGQQVTLSCSPISGHRSVSWYQQTPGQGLQFLFEYFSETQRNKGNFPGRFSGRQFSNSRSEMNVSTLELGDSALYLCASTTEGGGYGYTFGSGTRLTVV.

CDR3 in amino acids: CASSHERPGDIQYF. CDR3 DNA: TGCGCCAGCAGCCACGAGAGGCCCGGGGACATTCAGTACTTC. V gene TRBV4-1 combines with J gene TRBJ2-4; a possible D gene is TRBD2 (5 bases). The CDR3 runs 14 residues. CDR1 and CDR2 (germline): MGHRA, YSYEKL. Trimming left V 3 bases short and J 8 bases short, with 14 bases between.